Shown below are 2 T cell receptor beta chains from a single sample sequenced in a study of T cell responses to AZD1222 COVID-19 vaccine. Generated by immunoSEQ multiplex PCR, the TCRdb table keeps only in-frame clones and is missing some. This repertoire shows 120,000 or so clones, nearly 90% found once; its top ten account for around 4.5%. Sample: peripheral blood, taken on day 0 of AZD1222 vaccination. The receptors were gathered from an adult in good health.

The chain is built from TRBV7-9 and TRBJ2-3; D is perhaps TRBD2 (5 bases). Deletions cut 3 bases from V and 3 bases from J, with 7 bases between. The length of the CDR3 is 13 residues. Germline CDR1 and CDR2: SEHNR and FQNEAQ (reference sequence). The CDR3 DNA reads TGTGCCAGCAGCTTTTCGGGAACAGATACGCAGTATTTT. This codes for CASSFSGTDTQYF.

The chain uses TRBV5-8 and TRBJ2-1; TRBD1 matches at 7 bases. This CDR3 is built from 15 residues. CDR1 and CDR2 (germline): SGHTS, YDEGEE. V lost 5 bases to trimming and J lost 4 bases; unmatched junction nucleotides: 9. The CDR3 bases are TGTGCCAGCAGTCGGACAGGCTCCCCTTACAATGAGCAGTTCTTC. This sequence encodes CASSRTGSPYNEQFF.